This record covers a single TCR beta chain. V gave up 5 bases and J gave up 1 base; unmatched junction bases: 4. This CDR3 comprises 16 residues. From germline, CDR1 is SGHTA and CDR2 FQGNSA. Original analysis: Researchers report that nucleated cell counts were estimated from reference gene primer amplification. The assay was immunoSEQ multiplex PCR, and TCRdb's table has in-frame clones only and misses some. V and J calls and clone size follow that table, whereas D and trimming were derived from the DNA. Among roughly 20,000 clones listed, more than 85% were seen once. This record belongs to a study of blood T cell repertoires in COVID-19. About the research overall: Acute and convalescent COVID-19 samples came from the United States, Italy and Spain. The cDNA or gDNA used as material had been derived from T cells, B-cell-depleted T cells, or PBMCs.

This TCR was sampled from a human donor in a cohort sampled during active COVID-19. The chain employs TRBV7-2 and TRBJ2-2; 10 nucleotides align to TRBD2. Sequencing used peripheral blood. CDR3 sequence: CASSPRTSGNTGELFF. For the CDR3, the DNA is TGTGCCAGCAGCCCTCGGACTAGCGGGAACACCGGGGAGCTGTTTTTT.